These T cell receptor beta chains were read from a single sample in a study of shared clonotypes between healthy human individuals. The repertoire was sequenced with immunoSEQ multiplex PCR; TCRdb's copy has only in-frame clones and lacks some. The sample holds around 600,000 clones, more than 95% seen once. Sequenced input: naive CD4+ T cells sorted from blood. These receptors originate from a woman aged 25 to 39 in good health. Each CDR3 is given with its conserved first and last residue. Each record gives: CDR3 DNA, CDR3 protein, V gene, D gene, J gene, clone size. D genes are given only for firm matches. Size is stated for part of the rows, as once, few or many counts, or as a class when the clone is expanded.

TGTGCCAGCAGCCAAGACTCTGGGGCCAACGTCCTGACTTTC	CASSQDSGANVLTF	TRBV6-5	.	TRBJ2-6	once
TGTGCCAGCAGCTTAAACGGACAGGCTCACTCTGGAAACACCATATATTTT	CASSLNGQAHSGNTIYF	TRBV7-8	TRBD1	TRBJ1-3	.
TGTGCCAGCAGCTTAGGGACAGCCTATGGCTACACCTTC	CASSLGTAYGYTF	TRBV7-2	.	TRBJ1-2	.
TGCGCCACCCAACGGGGTACGAACACCGGGGAGCTGTTTTTT	CATQRGTNTGELFF	TRBV10-1	.	TRBJ2-2	.
TGTGCCAGCAGCAGGGGTGTGGACACTGAAGCTTTCTTT	CASSRGVDTEAFF	TRBV11-3	.	TRBJ1-1	.
TGTGCCAGCAGTAAGGACAGGGGCTTCACCTACGAGCAGTACTTC	CASSKDRGFTYEQYF	TRBV6-5	TRBD1	TRBJ2-7	.
TGTGCCAGCACCCCGGGACACGATCTCAATGAGCAGTTCTTC	CASTPGHDLNEQFF	TRBV28	.	TRBJ2-1	.
TGTGCCAGCAGCGCGATCAGGGGACCCATTCAGTACTTC	CASSAIRGPIQYF	TRBV7-2	.	TRBJ2-4	.
TGTGCCAGCAGGTCACCAGGTACCTACGAGCAGTACTTC	CASRSPGTYEQYF	TRBV11-2	.	TRBJ2-7	.
TGTGCCAGCAGCCTTAGCGGGAGGTTTTATGAGCAGTTCTTC	CASSLSGRFYEQFF	TRBV13	TRBD2	TRBJ2-1	.
TGCGCCAGCAGCGGACCGCGGGCAGCGGGAGGGCGGTTTGAGCAGTTCTTC	CASSGPRAAGGRFEQFF	TRBV4-1	TRBD2	TRBJ2-1	.
TGTGCCTGGAGCACTTCCGGGACAGGGTACCACGAGCAGTACTTC	CAWSTSGTGYHEQYF	TRBV30	TRBD1	TRBJ2-7	.
TGTGCCAGCAGCCCCGGAAGGATCCATGGAAACACCATATATTTT	CASSPGRIHGNTIYF	TRBV7-2	.	TRBJ1-3	.
TGCGCCAGCAGCCAAGTCACAGGCACGGGAGATACGCAGTATTTT	CASSQVTGTGDTQYF	TRBV4-1	.	TRBJ2-3	.
TGTGCCATCAGTGGCCCCGCTTTAGCGGGAGCTGGCAATGAGCAGTTCTTC	CAISGPALAGAGNEQFF	TRBV10-3	TRBD2	TRBJ2-1	.
TGTGCCAGCAGCTCGACACTAGCGAACACCGGGGAGCTGTTTTTT	CASSSTLANTGELFF	TRBV7-2	.	TRBJ2-2	.
TGCGCCAGCGGGGCCAACCTCGGTTACGAGCAGTACTTC	CASGANLGYEQYF	TRBV4-1	.	TRBJ2-7	.
TGTGCCAGCAGCTTAGATTTAGGGCTAGCGGGAGTTTCGTACGAGCAGTACTTC	CASSLDLGLAGVSYEQYF	TRBV11-2	TRBD2	TRBJ2-7	.
TGTGCCAGTAGTTCGGGACTAGTGCGGCTGTTCTTC	CASSSGLVRLFF	TRBV19	TRBD2	TRBJ2-1	.
TGCGCCAGCAGCCGACCGGCCGGGGACACACACTCTGGGGCCAACGTCCTGACTTTC	CASSRPAGDTHSGANVLTF	TRBV5-1	.	TRBJ2-6	.
TGTGCCAGCAGTATGAGCTCTGGAAACACCATATATTTT	CASSMSSGNTIYF	TRBV6-6	.	TRBJ1-3	few
TGCGCCAGCAGCTTGGACAGGGGGCTCATGAACACTGAAGCTTTCTTT	CASSLDRGLMNTEAFF	TRBV5-1	TRBD1	TRBJ1-1	once
TGCGCCAGCAGCTTGCTTGTGGGCCCCAATGAGCAGTTCTTC	CASSLLVGPNEQFF	TRBV5-1	.	TRBJ2-1	.
TGTGCCACCAGCAGTCCGGGACTATCCCGCCCTGGTGGCGAGCAGTACTTC	CATSSPGLSRPGGEQYF	TRBV15	TRBD2	TRBJ2-7	once
TGTGCCAGCACCATAGCGTTAACCTACAATGAGCAGTTCTTC	CASTIALTYNEQFF	TRBV5-4	.	TRBJ2-1	.
TGTGCCAGCAGTGAGACTAGCGGGAGAATCCCCTACGAGCAGTACTTC	CASSETSGRIPYEQYF	TRBV28	TRBD2	TRBJ2-7	.
TGTGCCACCCGGCCAGGTGGATGGAATGAGCAGTTCTTC	CATRPGGWNEQFF	TRBV28	.	TRBJ2-1	once
TGTGCCAGCTCCCCGGTGGATCCCTCCTACGAGCAGTACTTC	CASSPVDPSYEQYF	TRBV18	.	TRBJ2-7	.
TGTGCCAGTAGTGCAAGACCGCTAAGACTAGCGGCTAGCACAGATACGCAGTATTTT	CASSARPLRLAASTDTQYF	TRBV19	TRBD2	TRBJ2-3	.
TGCGCCAGCAGCTCCGGGACTTCCACCGGGGAGCTGTTTTTT	CASSSGTSTGELFF	TRBV5-1	.	TRBJ2-2	.
TGTGCCAGCAGCAAAGGACTAGCGGGACCTCAAACCTACGAGCAGTACTTC	CASSKGLAGPQTYEQYF	TRBV7-9	TRBD2	TRBJ2-7	.
TGCAGCGTTGGACAGGCGAATCCCTACGAGCAGTACTTC	CSVGQANPYEQYF	TRBV29-1	.	TRBJ2-7	.
TGTGCCAGCAGCTTGGTTTCCAGGGCCTACGAGCAGTACTTC	CASSLVSRAYEQYF	TRBV5-8	.	TRBJ2-7	.
TGTGCCAGCGGCGGGACAGCCTACAATCAGCCCCAGCATTTT	CASGGTAYNQPQHF	TRBV28	TRBD1	TRBJ1-5	.
TGCGCCAGCAGCTTTGGGCCTCAAGAGACCCAGTACTTC	CASSFGPQETQYF	TRBV5-1	.	TRBJ2-5	.
TGTGCCAGCAGCAATATCCTTGGACAGGGAAAAGATACGCAGTATTTT	CASSNILGQGKDTQYF	TRBV7-8	TRBD1	TRBJ2-3	.
TGTGCCAGTAGTACTCAACAGGGTGGGGGCAATCAGCCCCAGCATTTT	CASSTQQGGGNQPQHF	TRBV19	.	TRBJ1-5	.
TGTGCCAGCAGTGAGCGAGACCCGCCCTACGAGCAGTACTTC	CASSERDPPYEQYF	TRBV6-1	.	TRBJ2-7	.
TGTGCCAGCAGCCCCGACTTCCGCGGGGGTTTGGAGCAGTACTTC	CASSPDFRGGLEQYF	TRBV7-9	TRBD2	TRBJ2-7	.
TGCGCCAGCAGTGATTCGACAGGCGGGACGGGCGAGCAGTACTTC	CASSDSTGGTGEQYF	TRBV10-1	.	TRBJ2-7	.
TGTGCCAGCAGCTTATGGGGGGCGGAATGGGAGACCCAGTACTTC	CASSLWGAEWETQYF	TRBV7-2	.	TRBJ2-5	.
TGTGCCAGCAGCGTACTAGACCGGAATCCCGTAGCTACGCAGTATTTT	CASSVLDRNPVATQYF	TRBV9	.	TRBJ2-3	.
TGTGCCAGCGGACAGCCTCAATACGCGAACACCGGGGAGCTGTTTTTT	CASGQPQYANTGELFF	TRBV27	.	TRBJ2-2	once
TGTGCCAGCAGTTACGGGAAGATCCAAGAGACCCAGTACTTC	CASSYGKIQETQYF	TRBV6-5	.	TRBJ2-5	.
TGTGCCAGCAGTATCCAGCAATATAATTCACCCCTCCACTTT	CASSIQQYNSPLHF	TRBV27	.	TRBJ1-6	.
TGTGCCAGCAGTGATCACCAGCGGACCTCCTACGAGCAGTACTTC	CASSDHQRTSYEQYF	TRBV25-1	.	TRBJ2-7	.
TGCGCCAGCAGCCAAGAGGGACAGGGGGGAGAGACCCAGTACTTC	CASSQEGQGGETQYF	TRBV4-1	TRBD1	TRBJ2-5	.
TGTGCCAGCTCAAGGACTAGCACAGATACGCAGTATTTT	CASSRTSTDTQYF	TRBV18	.	TRBJ2-3	.
TGTGCCAGCACTGGACACAGGTCTAAAGCTTTCTTT	CASTGHRSKAFF	TRBV6-1	.	TRBJ1-1	.
TGTGCCAGCAGCTCTGAGCGCCGAATCGAAGACTTC	CASSSERRIEDF	TRBV2	.	TRBJ2-4	.
TGCAGCGTTATCAGCAGGGGACCCAAAAACATTCAGTACTTC	CSVISRGPKNIQYF	TRBV29-1	.	TRBJ2-4	.
TGCGCCAGCAGCTTGGCAGGGTTTGAAAAACTGTTTTTT	CASSLAGFEKLFF	TRBV5-1	.	TRBJ1-4	few
TGCGCCAGCGGGGCTAGCGGGACCCACGAGCAGTACTTC	CASGASGTHEQYF	TRBV5-1	TRBD2	TRBJ2-7	.